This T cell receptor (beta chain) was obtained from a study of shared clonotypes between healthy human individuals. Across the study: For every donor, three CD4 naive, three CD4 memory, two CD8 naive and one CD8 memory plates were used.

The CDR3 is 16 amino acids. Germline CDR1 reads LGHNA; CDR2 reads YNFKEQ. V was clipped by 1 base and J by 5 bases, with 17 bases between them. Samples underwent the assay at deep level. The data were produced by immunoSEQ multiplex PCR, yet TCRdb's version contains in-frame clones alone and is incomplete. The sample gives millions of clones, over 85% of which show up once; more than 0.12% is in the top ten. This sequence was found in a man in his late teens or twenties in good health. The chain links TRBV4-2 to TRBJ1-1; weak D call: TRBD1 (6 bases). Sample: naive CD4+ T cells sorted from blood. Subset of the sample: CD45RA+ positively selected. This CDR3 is CASSQVVGGPGTEAFF. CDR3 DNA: TGTGCCAGCAGCCAAGTGGTCGGGGGGCCAGGGACTGAAGCTTTCTTT.